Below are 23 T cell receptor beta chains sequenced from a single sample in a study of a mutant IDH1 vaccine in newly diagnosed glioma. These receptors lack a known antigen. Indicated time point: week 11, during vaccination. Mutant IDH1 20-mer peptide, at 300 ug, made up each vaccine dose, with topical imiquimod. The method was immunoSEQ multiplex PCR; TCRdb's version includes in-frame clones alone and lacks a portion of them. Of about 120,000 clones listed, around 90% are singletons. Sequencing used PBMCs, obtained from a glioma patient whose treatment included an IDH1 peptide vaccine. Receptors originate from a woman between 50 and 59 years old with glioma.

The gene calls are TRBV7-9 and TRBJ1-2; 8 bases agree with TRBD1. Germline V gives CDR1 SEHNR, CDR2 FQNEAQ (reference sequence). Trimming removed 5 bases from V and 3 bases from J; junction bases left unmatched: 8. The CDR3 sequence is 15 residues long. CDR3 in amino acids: CASSHGQGKDYGYTF. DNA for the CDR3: TGTGCCAGCAGCCATGGACAGGGAAAGGACTATGGCTACACCTTC. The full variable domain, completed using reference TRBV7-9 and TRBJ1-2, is DTGVSQNPRHKITKRGQNVTFRCDPISEHNRLYWYRQTLGQGPEFLTYFQNEAQLEKSRLLSDRFSAERPKGSFSTLEIQRTEQGDSAMYLCASSHGQGKDYGYTFGSGTRLTVV.

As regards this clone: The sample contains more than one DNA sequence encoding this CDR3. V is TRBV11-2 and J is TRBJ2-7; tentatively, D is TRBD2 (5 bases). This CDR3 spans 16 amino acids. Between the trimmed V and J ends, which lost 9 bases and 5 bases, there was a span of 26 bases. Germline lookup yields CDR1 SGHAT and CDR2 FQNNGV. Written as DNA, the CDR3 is TGTGCCAGTACTAATGGACTCTACGAGGGAAAGAACGAGCAGTACTTC. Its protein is CASTNGLYEGKNEQYF.

CDR3 sequence reads: CASSSSGRVNGELFF. CDR3 coding DNA: TGTGCCAGCAGCTCTAGCGGGAGGGTTAACGGGGAGCTGTTTTTT. V gene TRBV9 combines with J gene TRBJ2-2, with TRBD2 matching 12 bases. V was pared by 4 bases and J by 7 bases, with 5 bases of the junction left unmatched. From germline, CDR1 is SGDLS and CDR2 YYNGEE. CDR3 length equals 15 residues.

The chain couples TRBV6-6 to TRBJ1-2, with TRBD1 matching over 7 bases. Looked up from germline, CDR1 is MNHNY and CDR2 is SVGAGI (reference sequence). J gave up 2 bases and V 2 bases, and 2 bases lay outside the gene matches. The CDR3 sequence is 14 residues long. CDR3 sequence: CASSYGTVNYGYTF. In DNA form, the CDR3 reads TGTGCCAGCAGTTACGGGACAGTAAACTATGGCTACACCTTC.

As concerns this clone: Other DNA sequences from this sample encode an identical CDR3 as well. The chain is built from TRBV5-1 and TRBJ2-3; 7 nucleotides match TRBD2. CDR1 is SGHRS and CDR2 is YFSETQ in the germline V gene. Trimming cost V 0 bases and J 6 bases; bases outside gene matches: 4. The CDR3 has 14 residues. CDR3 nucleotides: TGCGCCAGCAGCTTGGCCGGGGGAGGGGATACGCAGTATTTT. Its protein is CASSLAGGGDTQYF.

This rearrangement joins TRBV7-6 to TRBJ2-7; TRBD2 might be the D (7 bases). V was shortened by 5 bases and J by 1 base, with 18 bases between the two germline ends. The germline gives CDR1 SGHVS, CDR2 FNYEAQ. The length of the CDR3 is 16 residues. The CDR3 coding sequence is TGTGCCAGCAGCCCTAGGGGGGGGCTGGGATCCTACGAGCAGTACTTC. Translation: CASSPRGGLGSYEQYF.

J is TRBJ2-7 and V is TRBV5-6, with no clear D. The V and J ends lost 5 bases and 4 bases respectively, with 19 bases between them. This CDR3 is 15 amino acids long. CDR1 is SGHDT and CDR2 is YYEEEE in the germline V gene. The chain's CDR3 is CASSHDNPRTYEQYF. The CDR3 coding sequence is TGTGCCAGCAGTCATGACAACCCCCGAACTTACGAGCAGTACTTC.

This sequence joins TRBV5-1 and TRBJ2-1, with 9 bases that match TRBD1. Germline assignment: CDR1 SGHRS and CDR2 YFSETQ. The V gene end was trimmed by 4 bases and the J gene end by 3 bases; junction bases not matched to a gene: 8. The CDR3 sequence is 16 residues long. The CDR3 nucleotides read TGCGCCAGCAGCCGGGTACCGGACAGGGGCTACAATGAGCAGTTCTTC. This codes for CASSRVPDRGYNEQFF.

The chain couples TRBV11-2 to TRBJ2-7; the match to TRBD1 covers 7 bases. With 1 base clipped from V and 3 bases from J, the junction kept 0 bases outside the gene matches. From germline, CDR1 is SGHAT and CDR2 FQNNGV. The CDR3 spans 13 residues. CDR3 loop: CASSLGTGYEQYF. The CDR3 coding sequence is TGTGCCAGCAGCTTAGGGACAGGCTACGAGCAGTACTTC.

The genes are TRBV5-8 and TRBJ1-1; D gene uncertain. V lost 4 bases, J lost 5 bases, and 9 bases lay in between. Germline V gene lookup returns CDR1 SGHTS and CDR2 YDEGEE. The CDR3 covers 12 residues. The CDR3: CASSAGRTEAFF. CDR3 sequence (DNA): TGTGCCAGCAGCGCTGGAAGGACTGAAGCTTTCTTT.

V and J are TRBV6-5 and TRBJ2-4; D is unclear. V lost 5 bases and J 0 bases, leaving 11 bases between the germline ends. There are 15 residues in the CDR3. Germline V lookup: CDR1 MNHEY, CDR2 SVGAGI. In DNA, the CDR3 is TGTGCCAGCAGTCCCCCGGGCCAAGCCAAAAACATTCAGTACTTC. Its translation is CASSPPGQAKNIQYF.

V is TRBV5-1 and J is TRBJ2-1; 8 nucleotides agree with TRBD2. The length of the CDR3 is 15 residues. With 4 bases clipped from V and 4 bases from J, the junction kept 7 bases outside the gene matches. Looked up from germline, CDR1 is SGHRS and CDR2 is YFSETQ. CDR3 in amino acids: CASSLAGITYNEQFF. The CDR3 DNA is TGCGCCAGCAGCCTAGCGGGCATTACTTACAATGAGCAGTTCTTC.

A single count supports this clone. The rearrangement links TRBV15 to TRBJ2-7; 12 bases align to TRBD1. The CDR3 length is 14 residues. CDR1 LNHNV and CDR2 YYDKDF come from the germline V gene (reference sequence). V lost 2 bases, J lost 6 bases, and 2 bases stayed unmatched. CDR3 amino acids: CATSRRGQGAEQYF. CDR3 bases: TGTGCCACCAGCAGAAGGGGACAGGGGGCCGAGCAGTACTTC. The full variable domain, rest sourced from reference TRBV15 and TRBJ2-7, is DAMVIQNPRYQVTQFGKPVTLSCSQTLNHNVMYWYQQKSSQAPKLLFHYYDKDFNNEADTPDNFQSRRPNTSFCFLDIRSPGLGDTAMYLCATSRRGQGAEQYFGPGTRLTVT.

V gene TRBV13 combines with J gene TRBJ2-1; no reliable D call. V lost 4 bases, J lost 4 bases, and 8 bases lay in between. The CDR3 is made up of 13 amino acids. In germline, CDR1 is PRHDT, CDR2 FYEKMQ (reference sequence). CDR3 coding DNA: TGTGCCAGCAGCTCGACACCGTACAATGAGCAGTTCTTC. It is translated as CASSSTPYNEQFF.

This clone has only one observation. The CDR3 here is CASSEETHGGRVYEQYF. The CDR3 region has the DNA TGTGCCAGCAGTGAAGAGACCCACGGCGGGAGAGTTTACGAGCAGTACTTC. The chain uses TRBV6-1 and TRBJ2-7; 7 bases line up with TRBD2. CDR3 length equals 17 residues. With 1 base clipped from V and 4 bases from J, the junction kept 13 bases outside the gene matches. Germline loops: CDR1 MNHNS, CDR2 SASEGT.

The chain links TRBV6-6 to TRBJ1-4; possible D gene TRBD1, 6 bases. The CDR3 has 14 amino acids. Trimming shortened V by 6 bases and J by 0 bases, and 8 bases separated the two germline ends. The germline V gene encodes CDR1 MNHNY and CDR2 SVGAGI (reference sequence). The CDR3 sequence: CASSRTATNEKLFF. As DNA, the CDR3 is TGTGCCAGCAGCAGGACAGCAACTAATGAAAAACTGTTTTTT.

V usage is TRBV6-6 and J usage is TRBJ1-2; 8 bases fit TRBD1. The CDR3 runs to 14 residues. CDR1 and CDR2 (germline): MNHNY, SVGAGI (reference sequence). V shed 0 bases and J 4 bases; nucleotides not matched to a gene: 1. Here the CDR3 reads CASSYSDRAYGYTF. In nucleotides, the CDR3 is TGTGCCAGCAGTTACTCGGACAGGGCCTATGGCTACACCTTC.

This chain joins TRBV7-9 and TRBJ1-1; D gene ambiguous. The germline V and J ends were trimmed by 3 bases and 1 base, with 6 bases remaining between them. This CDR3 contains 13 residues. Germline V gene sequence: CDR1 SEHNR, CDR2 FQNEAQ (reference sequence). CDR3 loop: CASSFPGNTEAFF. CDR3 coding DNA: TGTGCCAGCAGCTTCCCAGGGAACACTGAAGCTTTCTTT.

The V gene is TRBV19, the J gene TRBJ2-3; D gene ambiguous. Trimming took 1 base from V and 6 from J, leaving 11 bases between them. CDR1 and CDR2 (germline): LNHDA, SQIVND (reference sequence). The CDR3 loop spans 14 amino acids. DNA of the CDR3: TGTGCCAGTAGTATAGCGCTACCTGGGGATACGCAGTATTTT. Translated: CASSIALPGDTQYF.

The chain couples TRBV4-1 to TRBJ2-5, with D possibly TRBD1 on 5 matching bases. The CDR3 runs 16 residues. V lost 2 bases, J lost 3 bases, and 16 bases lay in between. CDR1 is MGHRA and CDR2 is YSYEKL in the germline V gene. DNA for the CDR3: TGCGCCAGCAGCCAATCGGGTCCCGGCAGGGAAGAGACCCAGTACTTC. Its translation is CASSQSGPGREETQYF.

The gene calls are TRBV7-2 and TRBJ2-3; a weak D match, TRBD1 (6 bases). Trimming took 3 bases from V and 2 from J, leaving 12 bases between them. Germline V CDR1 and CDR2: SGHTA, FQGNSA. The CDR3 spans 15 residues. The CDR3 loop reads CASSFQGSSTDTQYF. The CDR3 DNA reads TGTGCCAGCAGCTTCCAGGGGTCATCCACAGATACGCAGTATTTT.

CDR3 loop: CASSFGLAGGTGELFF. CDR3 DNA: TGCGCCAGCAGCTTCGGACTAGCGGGGGGTACCGGGGAGCTGTTTTTT. The chain uses TRBV5-1 and TRBJ2-2; 14 bases align to TRBD2. Germline CDR1 and CDR2: SGHRS and YFSETQ. Unmatched junction bases numbered 2, after V lost 2 bases and J lost 5 bases. The CDR3 length is 16 residues. The whole variable domain, filled in from reference TRBV5-1 and TRBJ2-2, reads KAGVTQTPRYLIKTRGQQVTLSCSPISGHRSVSWYQQTPGQGLQFLFEYFSETQRNKGNFPGRFSGRQFSNSRSEMNVSTLELGDSALYLCASSFGLAGGTGELFFGEGSRLTVL.

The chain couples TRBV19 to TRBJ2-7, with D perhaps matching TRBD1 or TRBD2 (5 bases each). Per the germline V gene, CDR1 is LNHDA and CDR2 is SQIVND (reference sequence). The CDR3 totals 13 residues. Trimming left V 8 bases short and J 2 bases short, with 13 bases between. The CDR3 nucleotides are TGTGCCAGTGGGGACGTACCAACCTACGAGCAGTACTTC. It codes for CASGDVPTYEQYF. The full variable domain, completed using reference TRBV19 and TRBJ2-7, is DGGITQSPKYLFRKEGQNVTLSCEQNLNHDAMYWYRQDPGQGLRLIYYSQIVNDFQKGDIAEGYSVSREKKESFPLTVTSAQKNPTAFYLCASGDVPTYEQYFGPGTRLTVT.